A single TCR beta chain is shown here with its context. This sample includes further DNA sequences coding for the same CDR3. This sample was included in a study of blood T cell repertoires in COVID-19. V lost 1 base and J lost 2; bases outside the gene matches: 8. Germline V lookup: CDR1 SGHRS, CDR2 YFSETQ. The CDR3 length is 16 residues. Ages ranged from about 18 to 89 years, with residence in about two dozen US areas. Libraries were prepared by immunoSEQ multiplex PCR; TCRdb keeps only in-frame clonotypes and omits some of them. The data show 320,000 or so clones, 75% to 90% seen once. The clonotype comes from a man aged 60-69 years who had recovered from COVID-19. The J gene is TRBJ2-7, the V gene TRBV5-1; the match to TRBD2 covers 8 bases. Sequencing was carried out using PBMCs or T cells enriched from blood (not recorded which). As DNA, the CDR3 is TGCGCCAGCAGCTTGTCGCTGGCGGGGGGTACCTACGAGCAGTACTTC. Translated, it gives CASSLSLAGGTYEQYF.